The 31 T cell receptor beta chains given below trace back to one sample, sequenced in a study of T cell repertoires in cytomegalovirus infection. TCRdb re-derived calls from the reads in MiXCR, one entry per CDR3 protein. The sample lists fewer than 250,000 distinct CDR3 sequences; over 20% were seen once. The sequencing sample was made of CD8+ T cells from PBMCs. Receptor source: a human donor in good health (CMV status not recorded). Some clones in this sample may be carry-over from other donors' samples.

On this clonotype itself: Given a much more abundant clone one base away, this may be a read error. CDR3: CASSSGGAGNGELFF. CDR3 in DNA: TGTGCCAGCAGTTCAGGAGGTGCTGGAAACGGGGAGCTGTTTTTT. The genes are TRBV27 and TRBJ2-2; the D gene is possibly TRBD2 (5 bases). This CDR3 is 15 amino acids long. In germline, CDR1 is MNHEY, CDR2 SMNVEV (reference sequence). Trimming removed 4 bases at V and 7 bases at J, with 16 bases between.

This clonotype is a singleton in its sample. This chain joins TRBV28 and TRBJ2-3; 9 nucleotides agree with TRBD2. The trim removed 2 bases at V and 6 bases at J, leaving 12 bases unmatched. Per the germline V gene, CDR1 is MDHEN and CDR2 is SYDVKM. This CDR3 spans 17 amino acids. The CDR3 nucleotides read TGTGCCAGCAGTTTACCCCTTGGCGGGGGGGCCGGCGATACGCAGTATTTT. Protein sequence: CASSLPLGGGAGDTQYF.

This clonotype was seen a few times. The gene calls are TRBV5-6 and TRBJ1-2; 7 bases are a match to TRBD1. The CDR3 has 16 residues. Germline V gives CDR1 SGHDT, CDR2 YYEEEE. With 2 bases clipped from V and 3 bases from J, the junction kept 10 bases outside the gene matches. The CDR3 loop is CASSFLPDRSYYGYTF. The DNA for the CDR3 is TGTGCCAGCAGCTTTCTACCGGACAGGTCCTACTATGGCTACACCTTC.

The chain combines TRBV9 with TRBJ2-5; D not resolved. CDR3 length: 14 residues. CDR1 is SGDLS, CDR2 YYNGEE, per germline. Trimming removed 0 bases from V and 5 bases from J, with 11 bases in between. CDR3 DNA: TGTGCCAGCAGCGTAGGTTGGGGAAGGGAGACCCAGTACTTC. Translating it yields CASSVGWGRETQYF.

In this sample, this clonotype turned up many times. The genes are TRBV2 and TRBJ1-1, with D possibly being TRBD1 (6 bases). Trimming took off 6 bases at V and 5 bases at J, with 13 bases between the two ends. The CDR3 is made up of 13 amino acids. CDR1 and CDR2 from the germline V gene are SNHLY and FYNNEI. The DNA for the CDR3 is TGTGCCAGCAGCTTACAGGGTTGGACTGAAGCTTTCTTT. Translating gives CASSLQGWTEAFF.

This clonotype has a handful of counts. This chain joins TRBV20-1 and TRBJ1-5, with unresolved D. Germline CDR1 reads DFQATT; CDR2 reads SNEGSKA (reference sequence). CDR3 size: 15 residues. V dropped 4 bases and J dropped 0 bases, with 13 bases sitting between them. This CDR3 reads CSATPPSYSNQPQHF. The CDR3 DNA follows: TGCAGTGCTACTCCCCCCAGTTATAGCAATCAGCCCCAGCATTTT.

This clonotype was recorded many times. The chain links TRBV7-2 to TRBJ2-1; 16 nucleotides match TRBD2. CDR1 and CDR2 (germline): SGHTA, FQGNSA. This CDR3 is built from 17 residues. V lost 6 bases and J lost 1; bases outside the gene matches: 3. In nucleotides, the CDR3 is TGTGCCAGCAGGGGACTAGCGGGGGGGCGGTCCTACAATGAGCAGTTCTTC. The encoded protein is CASRGLAGGRSYNEQFF.

This clonotype was counted a single time. Mismatch with germline at one junction end may stem from a read error. The rearrangement joins TRBV2 to TRBJ2-7, with unresolved D. The CDR3 is 12 residues long. The germline V gene has CDR1 SNHLY and CDR2 FYNNEI. The CDR3 protein is CASSEVSCEQYF. The CDR3 nucleotides are TGTGCCAGCAGTGAAGTCTCCTGCGAGCAGTACTTC. Using reference TRBV2 and TRBJ2-7 for the parts outside the CDR3, the full variable domain is EPEVTQTPSHQVTQMGQEVILRCVPISNHLYFYWYRQILGQKVEFLVSFYNNEISEKSEIFDDQFSVERPDGSNFTLKIRSTKLEDSAMYFCASSEVSCEQYFGPGTRLTVT.

The chain carries TRBV6-2 or TRBV6-3 and TRBJ2-1, with 9 bases fitting TRBD2. CDR3 length equals 16 residues. Trimming cost V 5 bases and J 2 bases; bases outside gene matches: 7. The V gene's germline CDR1 is MNHEY and CDR2 SVGEGT. DNA for the CDR3: TGTGCCAGCAGTGCCCTCGGCGGGGGGGCCTACAATGAGCAGTTCTTC. Translation: CASSALGGGAYNEQFF.

The chain combines TRBV7-9 with TRBJ1-6; D gene unclear. The CDR3 extends over 15 amino acids. V lost 4 bases and J 6 bases, leaving 13 bases between the germline ends. Germline V gene data show CDR1 as SEHNR and CDR2 as FQNEAQ (reference sequence). The DNA of the CDR3 is TGTGCCAGCAGCTCATCGGAGACTCCTAATTCACCCCTCCACTTT. Its translation is CASSSSETPNSPLHF.

This clonotype occurred many times. The V and J genes are TRBV7-2 and TRBJ1-2; D unclear. V lost 2 bases to trimming and J lost 4 bases, with 8 bases between them. Looked up from germline, CDR1 is SGHTA and CDR2 is FQGNSA. This CDR3 region has 13 residues. This chain's CDR3 is CASSLPGSYGYTF. The CDR3, as DNA: TGTGCCAGCAGCTTACCGGGATCCTATGGCTACACCTTC.

This clonotype showed up many times. The chain carries TRBV7-6 and TRBJ2-2, with 13 bases lining up with TRBD2. Per germline, CDR1 SGHVS and CDR2 FNYEAQ. V trimming: 1 base; J trimming: 6 bases; junction bases outside the gene matches: 5. CDR3 length: 17 residues. The CDR3 nucleotides are TGTGCCAGCAGCTTAGGAACTAGCGGGGGGGCCGCCGGGGAGCTGTTTTTT. This codes for CASSLGTSGGAAGELFF.

The rearrangement links TRBV28 to TRBJ2-4; TRBD1 is a possible D gene (6 bases). The germline gives CDR1 MDHEN, CDR2 SYDVKM. This CDR3 has 16 amino acids. The V gene lost 5 bases and the J gene lost 6 bases, with 20 bases spanning the gap. CDR3 in DNA: TGTGCCAGCAGTGGACACAGGGACGAGGGGGTAAACATTCAGTACTTC. Translation: CASSGHRDEGVNIQYF. Full variable domain (outside the CDR3, taken from reference TRBV28 and TRBJ2-4): DVKVTQSSRYLVKRTGEKVFLECVQDMDHENMFWYRQDPGLGLRLIYFSYDVKMKEKGDIPEGYSVSREKKERFSLILESASTNQTSMYLCASSGHRDEGVNIQYFGAGTRLSVL.

Comment on this clonotype: Sequence at one end of the junction differs from germline and may be a read error. The chain carries TRBV5-6 and TRBJ1-2, with 8 bases aligning to TRBD1. The CDR3 sequence is 15 residues long. Germline-derived CDR1 and CDR2 are SGHDT and YYEEEE. The DNA of the CDR3 is TGTGCCAGCAGCTTGGCCGGACAGGGACACTATGGCTACGCCTTC. It specifies CASSLAGQGHYGYAF.

The chain uses TRBV12-3 or TRBV12-4 and TRBJ2-7; 8 positions agree with TRBD1. This CDR3 contains 14 residues. V lost 6 bases, J lost 4 bases, and 8 bases stayed unmatched. CDR3 in amino acids: CASSPGGWGYEQYF. DNA of the CDR3: TGTGCCAGCAGCCCAGGGGGCTGGGGGTACGAGCAGTACTTC.

This clonotype was observed many times. The chain carries TRBV20-1 and TRBJ2-1, with 7 positions matching TRBD2. This CDR3 has 14 residues. Trimming removed 4 bases from V and 5 bases from J; junction bases left unmatched: 8. From germline, CDR1 is DFQATT and CDR2 SNEGSKA (reference sequence). In DNA, the CDR3 is TGCAGTGCTATCAGCGGGGAGGGGAACAATGAGCAGTTCTTC. Protein: CSAISGEGNNEQFF.

In this sample, this clonotype turned up many times. The gene calls are TRBV12-3 or TRBV12-4 and TRBJ1-2; D may be TRBD1 (6 bases). V was shortened by 2 bases and J by 7 bases, with 8 bases between the two germline ends. The CDR3 spans 12 residues. The chain's CDR3 is CASSLSGAGYTF. The DNA for the CDR3 is TGTGCCAGCAGTTTATCGGGGGCTGGCTACACCTTC.

This sequence joins TRBV29-1 and TRBJ2-5, with TRBD2 matching over 10 bases. The V gene end was trimmed by 5 bases and the J gene end by 2 bases; junction bases not matched to a gene: 11. Germline CDR1 SQVTM, CDR2 ANQGSEA. This CDR3 is 16 amino acids long. The CDR3 region is CSVSASGRTIQETQYF. The CDR3 DNA sequence: TGCAGCGTTTCGGCTAGCGGGAGAACCATTCAAGAGACCCAGTACTTC.

This clonotype has ten or more counts. J is TRBJ2-5 and V is TRBV7-8, with D perhaps matching TRBD2 (6 bases). CDR1 is SGHVS, CDR2 FQNEAQ, per germline. Deletions cut 5 bases from V and 3 bases from J, with 10 bases between. The CDR3 sequence is 13 residues long. CDR3 bases: TGTGCCAGCAGCACATGGGGGGAAGAGACCCAGTACTTC. The encoded protein is CASSTWGEETQYF.

This clonotype has a count of ten or more. The V and J genes are TRBV12-3 or TRBV12-4 and TRBJ1-5; the match to TRBD1 covers 7 bases. There are 14 residues in the CDR3. Unmatched junction bases numbered 3, after V lost 3 bases and J lost 4 bases. CDR3 protein: CASSLSGGNQPQHF. CDR3 DNA sequence: TGTGCCAGCAGTTTGTCAGGGGGTAATCAGCCCCAGCATTTT.

The sample holds many counts of this clonotype. V is TRBV4-1 and J is TRBJ2-1, with D perhaps TRBD1 (6 bases). With 0 bases removed from V and 7 bases from J, the gap between germline ends came to 22 bases. The CDR3 length is 18 residues. Looked up from germline, CDR1 is MGHRA and CDR2 is YSYEKL. CDR3 coding DNA: TGCGCCAGCAGCCAAGAAGGGGGTAGGGGAAAGGGAACGAATGAGCAGTTCTTC. Its translation: CASSQEGGRGKGTNEQFF.

The rearrangement links TRBV10-3 to TRBJ2-7; D not resolved. The germline gives CDR1 ENHRY, CDR2 SYGVKD. CDR3 length equals 14 residues. Trimming took 2 bases from V and 3 from J, leaving 11 bases between them. In DNA form, the CDR3 reads TGTGCCATCAGTGAGGGCGAAGTCAGCTACGAGCAGTACTTC. This codes for CAISEGEVSYEQYF.

In this sample, this clonotype turned up many times. V is TRBV11-2 and J is TRBJ2-1; no firm D call. V was shortened by 8 bases and J by 2 bases, with 34 bases between the two germline ends. Germline V gene sequence: CDR1 SGHAT, CDR2 FQNNGV. The CDR3 loop spans 21 amino acids. DNA of the CDR3: TGTGCCAGCCAAGCTTATGTAGAACTCCGATTGGGCAGCGCGCCCTACAATGAGCAGTTCTTC. Residues: CASQAYVELRLGSAPYNEQFF.

The chain is built from TRBV19 and TRBJ1-1; D is unresolved. CDR1 is LNHDA, CDR2 SQIVND, per germline (reference sequence). The CDR3 is 16 amino acids. Trimming took 0 bases from V and 3 from J, leaving 14 bases between them. CDR3: CASSIDRAAFYTEAFF. CDR3 nucleotides: TGTGCCAGTAGTATAGATCGGGCGGCGTTTTACACTGAAGCTTTCTTT. The variable domain in full, completed from reference TRBV19 and TRBJ1-1, reads DGGITQSPKYLFRKEGQNVTLSCEQNLNHDAMYWYRQDPGQGLRLIYYSQIVNDFQKGDIAEGYSVSREKKESFPLTVTSAQKNPTAFYLCASSIDRAAFYTEAFFGQGTRLTVV.

This clonotype came up many times. The chain combines TRBV19 with TRBJ2-1, with 10 bases fitting TRBD2. Losses at the gene ends were 2 bases for V and 6 bases for J; bases not matched to a gene: 7. Germline values: CDR1 LNHDA, CDR2 SQIVND (reference sequence). The CDR3 length is 16 residues. CDR3: CASSILAGALSNEQFF. The CDR3 coding sequence is TGTGCCAGTAGTATACTAGCGGGGGCCCTGTCCAATGAGCAGTTCTTC.

As concerns this clonotype: Compared with germline, one end of the junction differs, possibly owing to a read error. V and J are TRBV5-6 and TRBJ2-2; possibly TRBD2 for D (5 bases). The germline gives CDR1 SGHDT, CDR2 YYEEEE. The CDR3 runs to 14 residues. CDR3 DNA: TGTGCCAGCAGCTCCAGTGCGAACACCGGGAAGCTGTTTTTT. Its translation: CASSSSANTGKLFF.

The chain combines TRBV6-8 with TRBJ2-7, with 8 bases matching TRBD2. The trim removed 5 bases at V and 2 bases at J, leaving 11 bases unmatched. The CDR3 loop spans 16 amino acids. The germline V gene encodes CDR1 MNHGY and CDR2 SAAAGT. CDR3 nucleotide sequence: TGTGCCAGCAGTCTCCCGGGGGGGACGAGACCCTACGAGCAGTACTTC. Translated, it gives CASSLPGGTRPYEQYF.

The sample holds many counts of this clonotype. The chain combines TRBV6-5 with TRBJ2-7; no firm D call. The CDR3 extends over 14 amino acids. With 4 bases removed from V and 4 bases from J, the gap between germline ends came to 14 bases. The germline gives CDR1 MNHEY, CDR2 SVGAGI. The CDR3 region has the DNA TGTGCCAGCAGTTTAATACAAGGTGGTTACGAGCAGTACTTC. It translates to CASSLIQGGYEQYF.

This clonotype was seen a handful of times. This chain uses TRBV7-9 with TRBJ2-7, with D unclear. Trimming pared 5 bases from V and 5 bases from J, leaving 19 bases between. The CDR3 runs to 15 residues. Looked up from germline, CDR1 is SEHNR and CDR2 is FQNEAQ (reference sequence). The CDR3 spells CASSLNGNPKDEQYF. The CDR3 DNA sequence: TGTGCCAGCAGCCTCAATGGGAACCCCAAGGACGAGCAGTACTTC.

About this clonotype itself: Sequence at one end of the junction differs from germline and may be a read error. The chain links TRBV7-4 to TRBJ1-1, with a weak D call TRBD1 (6 bases). CDR3 size: 13 residues. From germline, CDR1 is SGHVT and CDR2 SQSDAQ. As DNA, the CDR3 is TGTGTCAGCAGCCCACAGGGAGACACTGAAGCTTTCTTT. Its protein is CVSSPQGDTEAFF.

The sample holds a few counts of this clonotype. The chain links TRBV7-8 to TRBJ2-7, with D tentatively TRBD2 (7 bases). In germline, CDR1 is SGHVS, CDR2 FQNEAQ. The CDR3 contains 15 residues. Between the trimmed V and J ends, which lost 0 bases and 3 bases, there was a span of 12 bases. DNA for the CDR3: TGTGCCAGCAGCTTAGCCGGGGGGCCCCTCTACGAGCAGTACTTC. Its protein product is CASSLAGGPLYEQYF.